Listed here are 20 T cell receptor beta chains from one sample, sequenced in a study of T cells in localized non-small cell lung cancer. Profiled with immunoSEQ multiplex PCR; TCRdb holds only in-frame clones, not every one. The sample has 75,000 to 80,000 clones; around 81% are singletons. The specimen was peripheral blood, collected before any cancer treatment. These receptor sequences come from a female donor of 60 years or more with stage I lung adenocarcinoma.

The CDR3 nucleotides read TGTGCCAGTAGTAGGTCGGGTGAGCAGTTCTTC. Amino acids: CASSRSGEQFF. The chain is built from TRBV19 and TRBJ2-1; D is undetermined. Trimming shortened V by 4 bases and J by 9 bases, and 7 bases separated the two germline ends. The germline V gene has CDR1 LNHDA and CDR2 SQIVND (reference sequence). The CDR3 length is 11 residues.

This clone was observed a handful of times. V gene TRBV5-6 combines with J gene TRBJ1-5; D call uncertain. V gave up 0 bases and J gave up 5 bases, with 9 bases separating them. The CDR3 is made up of 14 amino acids. CDR1 SGHDT and CDR2 YYEEEE come from the germline V gene. The CDR3 DNA reads TGTGCCAGCAGCTTGGCCAGTTCGTATCAGCCCCAGCATTTT. Residues: CASSLASSYQPQHF.

J is TRBJ2-1 and V is TRBV6-5; D not certain. V was cut by 0 bases and J by 3 bases, with 6 bases left in between. The CDR3 covers 14 residues. Germline V CDR1 and CDR2: MNHEY, SVGAGI. CDR3 sequence reads: CASSYSDGYNEQFF. Here the CDR3 DNA reads TGTGCCAGCAGTTACTCCGACGGCTACAATGAGCAGTTCTTC.

This clone has just a few counts. The chain uses TRBV30 and TRBJ1-1; possible D gene TRBD1, 5 bases. The CDR3 has 16 amino acids. V was shortened by 0 bases and J by 1 base, with 15 bases between the two germline ends. Germline lookup yields CDR1 GTSNPN and CDR2 SVGIG (reference sequence). CDR3 sequence reads: CAWSVTGAWKNTEAFF. CDR3 DNA: TGTGCCTGGAGTGTAACCGGGGCTTGGAAGAACACTGAAGCTTTCTTT. The full variable domain, its missing parts supplied by reference TRBV30 and TRBJ1-1, is SQTIHQWPATLVQPVGSPLSLECTVEGTSNPNLYWYRQAAGRGLQLLFYSVGIGQISSEVPQNLSASRPQDRQFILSSKKLLLSDSGFYLCAWSVTGAWKNTEAFFGQGTRLTVV.

The chain has TRBV21-1 and TRBJ2-1; TRBD1 reflects the table's D call only, with no check against the DNA. TRBV21-1 is noted as a pseudogene. CDR3 length: 13 amino acids. The CDR3: CARAKFGGDEQFF. The DNA of the CDR3 is TGTGCCAGAGCGAAATTTGGGGGCGATGAGCAGTTCTTC.

The chain joins TRBV5-5 to TRBJ2-2; TRBD1 agrees at 9 bases. The CDR3 is 15 residues long. The trim removed 4 bases at V and 5 bases at J, leaving 6 bases unmatched. Germline assignment: CDR1 SGHKS and CDR2 YYEKEE (reference sequence). As DNA, the CDR3 is TGTGCCAGCAGCGTGACAGGGGGTGAAACCGGGGAGCTGTTTTTT. This translates into CASSVTGGETGELFF.

The chain couples TRBV30 to TRBJ1-1; no definite D call. The length of the CDR3 is 14 residues. Germline V gives CDR1 GTSNPN, CDR2 SVGIG (reference sequence). V dropped 1 base and J dropped 0 bases, with 9 bases sitting between them. The CDR3 is CAWSAPVMNTEAFF. The CDR3 region has the DNA TGTGCCTGGAGTGCGCCTGTTATGAACACTGAAGCTTTCTTT.

V gene TRBV5-1 combines with J gene TRBJ1-5, with a weak D call TRBD1 (5 bases). CDR3 length: 15 amino acids. Trimming removed 0 bases at V and 5 bases at J, with 12 bases between. The V gene's germline CDR1 is SGHRS and CDR2 YFSETQ. Written as DNA, the CDR3 is TGCGCCAGCAGCTTGGCCGGGGGGGTGGATCAGCCCCAGCATTTT. Its translation: CASSLAGGVDQPQHF. Complete variable domain (other parts from reference TRBV5-1 and TRBJ1-5): KAGVTQTPRYLIKTRGQQVTLSCSPISGHRSVSWYQQTPGQGLQFLFEYFSETQRNKGNFPGRFSGRQFSNSRSEMNVSTLELGDSALYLCASSLAGGVDQPQHFGDGTRLSIL.

V and J are TRBV2 and TRBJ1-4, with a possible D match to TRBD1 (6 bases). Germline V CDR1 and CDR2: SNHLY, FYNNEI. The length of the CDR3 is 13 residues. The ends were cut back, 6 bases at V and 8 bases at J, with 13 bases in the middle. The CDR3 reads CASRSGGGEKLFF. The CDR3 coding sequence is TGTGCCAGCAGGTCGGGAGGGGGAGAAAAACTGTTTTTT.

The chain joins TRBV29-1 to TRBJ2-3; 8 bases fit TRBD1. The germline V gene encodes CDR1 SQVTM and CDR2 ANQGSEA. CDR3 length: 14 residues. The J segment lost 1 base and the V segment lost 5 bases, leaving 5 bases of the junction unmatched. This chain's CDR3 is CSVQTGEGTDTQYF. In DNA form, the CDR3 reads TGCAGCGTTCAGACAGGGGAAGGCACAGATACGCAGTATTTT.

V is TRBV28 and J is TRBJ1-2; D remains unclear. The CDR3 has 15 residues. Trimming stripped 3 bases from V and 2 bases from J, with 13 bases between. Germline-derived CDR1 and CDR2 are MDHEN and SYDVKM. Written as DNA, the CDR3 is TGTGCCAGCAGTTTCGGTGGGGTCGACAACTATGGCTACACCTTC. This codes for CASSFGGVDNYGYTF.

The chain is built from TRBV14 and TRBJ1-2; TRBD1 agrees at 8 bases. CDR3 length: 17 amino acids. Germline V lookup: CDR1 SGHDN, CDR2 FVKESK. Germline trimming cut 4 bases from V and 8 bases from J; bases unmatched to any gene: 18. CDR3 sequence (DNA): TGTGCCAGCAGCCCCTCAGGGGGCTGGCTGAGGCTGAAGGGCTACACCTTC. It yields the protein CASSPSGGWLRLKGYTF.

This clone was counted a single time. The genes are TRBV14 and TRBJ2-3; D remains unclear. The germline CDR1 and CDR2 sequences are SGHDN and FVKESK. V lost 2 bases and J lost 4, with 7 bases in between. The CDR3 runs to 13 residues. The CDR3 DNA is TGTGCCAGCAGCCAATTTAGCTCAGATACGCAGTATTTT. This encodes CASSQFSSDTQYF.

The chain has TRBV19 and TRBJ2-2, with D perhaps TRBD1 (6 bases). Per the germline V gene, CDR1 is LNHDA and CDR2 is SQIVND (reference sequence). The V end lost 5 bases, the J end lost 6 bases, and 10 bases lay between the germline ends. This CDR3 has 13 amino acids. CDR3 loop: CASSASGAGELFF. The CDR3 region has the DNA TGTGCCAGTAGTGCCTCAGGGGCCGGGGAGCTGTTTTTT.

This clone is medium-sized within its sample. The rearrangement links TRBV19 to TRBJ1-3; tentatively, D is TRBD1 (6 bases). V was pared by 3 bases and J by 0 bases, with 15 bases between. Germline V lookup: CDR1 LNHDA, CDR2 SQIVND (reference sequence). CDR3 length: 17 residues. The CDR3 DNA follows: TGTGCCAGTAGTATGAATCCAGGGGCTGGCTCTGGAAACACCATATATTTT. Translating it yields CASSMNPGAGSGNTIYF.

The gene calls are TRBV7-2 and TRBJ2-7; 8 bases are a match to TRBD2. The junction had 14 bases not matched to a gene; V was cut back by 5 bases and J by 2 bases. The CDR3 is 17 amino acids. From germline, CDR1 is SGHTA and CDR2 FQGNSA. CDR3 sequence (DNA): TGTGCCAGCAGCCCCTACGGACTAGCTTCAAGACCCTACGAGCAGTACTTC. Protein: CASSPYGLASRPYEQYF.

This clone was recorded a few times. J is TRBJ1-1 and V is TRBV4-2; a possible D gene is TRBD1 (6 bases). Trimming left V 4 bases short and J 2 bases short, with 14 bases between. The length of the CDR3 is 15 residues. Germline V CDR1 and CDR2: LGHNA, YNFKEQ. CDR3 sequence (DNA): TGTGCCAGCAGCCCCGTCCAGGACAGAAACACTGAAGCTTTCTTT. Translating it yields CASSPVQDRNTEAFF.

The chain carries TRBV28 and TRBJ2-1; TRBD2 aligns across 7 bases. V trimming: 2 bases; J trimming: 6 bases; junction bases outside the gene matches: 4. The CDR3 extends over 14 amino acids. Germline assignment: CDR1 MDHEN and CDR2 SYDVKM. The CDR3: CASSLMGGSNEQFF. CDR3 sequence (DNA): TGTGCCAGCAGTTTAATGGGAGGGTCCAATGAGCAGTTCTTC.

This clone was recorded many times. The DNA for the CDR3 is TGTGCCAGCAGCTTGTATATCGCCATGGGGTACAATGAGCAGTTCTTC. Its protein product is CASSLYIAMGYNEQFF. The rearrangement joins TRBV5-6 to TRBJ2-1; D is unresolved. There are 16 residues in the CDR3. Trimming removed 1 base from V and 4 bases from J, with 15 bases in between. CDR1 and CDR2 (germline): SGHDT, YYEEEE.

This clone is a singleton in its sample. The chain couples TRBV9 to TRBJ2-3; the match to TRBD2 covers 9 bases. With V trimmed by 0 bases and J by 3 bases, 5 bases remained unmatched. This CDR3 is built from 16 residues. CDR1 is SGDLS, CDR2 YYNGEE, per germline. CDR3 region: CASSVVGAGGTDTQYF. The CDR3 DNA is TGTGCCAGCAGCGTAGTCGGAGCGGGGGGAACAGATACGCAGTATTTT.